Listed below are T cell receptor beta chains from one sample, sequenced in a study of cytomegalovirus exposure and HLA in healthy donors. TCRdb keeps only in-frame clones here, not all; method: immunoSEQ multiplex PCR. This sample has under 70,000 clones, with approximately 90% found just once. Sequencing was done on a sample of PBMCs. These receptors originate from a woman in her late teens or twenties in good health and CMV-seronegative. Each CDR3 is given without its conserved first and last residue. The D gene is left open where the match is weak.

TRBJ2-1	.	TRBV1	TSSQNLAGGPNEQF
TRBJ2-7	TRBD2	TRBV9	ASSVGLAEGGSYEQY
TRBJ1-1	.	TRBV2	ASFRTVTNTEAF
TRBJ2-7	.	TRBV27	ASSTWAGGEQY
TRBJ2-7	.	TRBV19	ASSQATYYEQY
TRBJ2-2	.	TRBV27	ASSLKGAGELF
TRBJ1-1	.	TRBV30	AWTLWGGVQGEAF
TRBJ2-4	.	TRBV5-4	ASSLGGIAKNIQY
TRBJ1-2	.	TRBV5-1	ASSLDSNDLYGYT
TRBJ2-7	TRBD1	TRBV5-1	ASRRTGSYEQY
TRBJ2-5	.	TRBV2	ASNIIGGGQETQY
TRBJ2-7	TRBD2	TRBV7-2	ASSLAASGSPYEQY
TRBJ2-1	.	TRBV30	AWASGGPYNEQF
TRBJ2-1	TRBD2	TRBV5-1	ASSLLTSGDSYNEQF
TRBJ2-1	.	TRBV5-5	ASSLFSGPYNEQF
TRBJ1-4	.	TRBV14	ASSPFLGEKLF
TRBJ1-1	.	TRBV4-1	ASSQEGGSGEATEAF
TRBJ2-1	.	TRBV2	ASRVGGRSNEQF
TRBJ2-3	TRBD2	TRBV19	ASSKPLPSGGSDTQY
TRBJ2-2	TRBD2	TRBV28	ASSLVREGVGELF
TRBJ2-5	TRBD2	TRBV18	ASSPGLAVQETQY
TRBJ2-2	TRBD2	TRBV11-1	ASSLAAGASGAPGELF
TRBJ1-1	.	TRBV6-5	ASSYGQVTEAF
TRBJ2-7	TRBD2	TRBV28	ASSTSEAGTLEQY
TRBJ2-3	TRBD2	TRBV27	ASSLGGGGGTDTQY
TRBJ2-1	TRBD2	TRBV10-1	ASSEVVAGGVQF
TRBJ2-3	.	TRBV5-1	ASSLALTGDTQY
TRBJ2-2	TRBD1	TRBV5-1	ASSLAGGHRGNGELF
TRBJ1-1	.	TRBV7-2	ASSLGIRNTEAF
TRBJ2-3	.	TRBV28	ASSLSVASSTDTQY
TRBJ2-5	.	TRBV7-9	ASSDAGTKQETQY
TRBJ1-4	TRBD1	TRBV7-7	ASSRDRDEKLF
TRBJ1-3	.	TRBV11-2	ASSSHGSGH
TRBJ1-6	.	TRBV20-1	RARAAPLH
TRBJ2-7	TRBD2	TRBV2	ASIAKSGAGTSGGYEQY
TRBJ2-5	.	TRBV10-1	ASSESLGETQY
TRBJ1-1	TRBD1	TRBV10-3	AIKGTAEAF
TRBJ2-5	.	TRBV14	ASRPTVQETQY
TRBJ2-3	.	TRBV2	ASSEAGPPRGQY
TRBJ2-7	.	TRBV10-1	ATEEGRTYEQY
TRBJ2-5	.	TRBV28	ASVTSARGERTQY
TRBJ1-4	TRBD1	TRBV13	ASSTRTGGIEKLF
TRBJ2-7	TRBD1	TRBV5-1	ASSSRPGQGVLEQY
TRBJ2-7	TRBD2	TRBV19	ASSASGLAGRTYEQY
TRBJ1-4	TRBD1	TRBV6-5	ASTSGQSNEKLF
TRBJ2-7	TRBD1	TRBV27	ASSGQGKPYEQY
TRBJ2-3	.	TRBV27	ASSWGGTGGADTQY
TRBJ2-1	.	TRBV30	AWSWSSDLGGNEQF
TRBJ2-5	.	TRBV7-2	ASSLELAGETQY
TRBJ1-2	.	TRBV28	ASSLGRLNYGYT
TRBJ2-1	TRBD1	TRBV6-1	ASSEGTGGRNEQF
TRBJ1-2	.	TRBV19	ASSIVPGSYT
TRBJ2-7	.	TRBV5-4	ASSSMDFRTISYEQY
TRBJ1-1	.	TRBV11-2	ASSLPQGGVSLKAF
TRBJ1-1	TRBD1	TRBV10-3	AISGIQGVNTEAF
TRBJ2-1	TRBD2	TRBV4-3	ASSQEVTSGASNEQF